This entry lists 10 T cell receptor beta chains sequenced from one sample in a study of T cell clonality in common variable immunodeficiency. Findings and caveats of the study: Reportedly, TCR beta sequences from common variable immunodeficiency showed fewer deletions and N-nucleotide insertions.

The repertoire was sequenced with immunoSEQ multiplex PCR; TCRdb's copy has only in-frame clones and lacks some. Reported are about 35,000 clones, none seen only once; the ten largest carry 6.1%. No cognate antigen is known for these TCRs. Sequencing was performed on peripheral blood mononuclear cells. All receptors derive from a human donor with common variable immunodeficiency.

This CDR3 is CASSLGDRVYEQYF. The covered CDR3 bases are TGTGCCAGCAGCTTAGGGGACAGGGTCTACGAG. The J gene is TRBJ2-7, the V gene TRBV7-9, with 9 nucleotides matching TRBD1. Read sequence stops 3 residues before the CDR3 end, and the germline J gene provides the missing end. With 1 base clipped from V and 3 bases from J, the junction kept 1 base outside the gene matches. The CDR3 runs to 14 residues. Germline CDR1 and CDR2: SEHNR and FQNEAQ (reference sequence).

CDR3 amino acids: CASTGVGTEAFF. CDR3 DNA (partial): TGTGCCAGTACAGGGGTAGGCACTGAA. The genes are TRBV19 and TRBJ1-1; weak D call: TRBD1 (6 bases). The CDR3 is cut off 3 residues early in the read; its end comes from the germline J gene. V lost 7 bases to trimming and J lost 4 bases, with 10 bases between them. Germline V CDR1 and CDR2: LNHDA, SQIVND (reference sequence). This CDR3 is 12 amino acids long.

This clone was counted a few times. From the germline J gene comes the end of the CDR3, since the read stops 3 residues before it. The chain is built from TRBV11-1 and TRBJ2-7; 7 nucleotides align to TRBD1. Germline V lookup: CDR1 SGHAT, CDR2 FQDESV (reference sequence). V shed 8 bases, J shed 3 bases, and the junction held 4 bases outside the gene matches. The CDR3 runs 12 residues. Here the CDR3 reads CASGQVFYEQYF. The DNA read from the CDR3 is TGTGCCAGCGGACAGGTCTTCTACGAG.

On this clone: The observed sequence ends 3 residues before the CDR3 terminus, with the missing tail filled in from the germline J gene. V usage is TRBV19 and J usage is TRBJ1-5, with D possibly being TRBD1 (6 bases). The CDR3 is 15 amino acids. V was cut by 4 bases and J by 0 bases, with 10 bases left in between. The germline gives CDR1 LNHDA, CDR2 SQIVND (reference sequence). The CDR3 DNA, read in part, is TGTGCCAGTAGTAGAAGGACAGTTAGCAATCAGCCC. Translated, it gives CASSRRTVSNQP. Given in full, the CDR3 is CASSRRTVSNQPQHF.

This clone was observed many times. The sequenced CDR3 bases are TGCGCCAGCAGTATAGAGGGGGGGACAGATACG. This codes for CASSIEGGTDT. The whole CDR3 is CASSIEGGTDTQYF. The chain carries TRBV5-1 and TRBJ2-3, with D maybe TRBD2 (7 bases). The read is 3 residues too short to cover the CDR3 end, so that end is filled in from the germline J gene. Per the germline V gene, CDR1 is SGHRS and CDR2 is YFSETQ. The CDR3 sequence is 14 residues long. Trimming cost V 5 bases and J 3 bases, with 13 bases left between them.

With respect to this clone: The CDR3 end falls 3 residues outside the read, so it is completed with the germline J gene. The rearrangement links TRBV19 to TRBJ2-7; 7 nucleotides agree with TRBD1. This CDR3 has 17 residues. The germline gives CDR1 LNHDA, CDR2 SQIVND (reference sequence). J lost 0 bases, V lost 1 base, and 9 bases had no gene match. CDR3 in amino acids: CASSIARGQRISYEQYF. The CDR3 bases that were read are TGTGCCAGTAGTATAGCACGGGGACAGAGAATCTCCTACGAG.

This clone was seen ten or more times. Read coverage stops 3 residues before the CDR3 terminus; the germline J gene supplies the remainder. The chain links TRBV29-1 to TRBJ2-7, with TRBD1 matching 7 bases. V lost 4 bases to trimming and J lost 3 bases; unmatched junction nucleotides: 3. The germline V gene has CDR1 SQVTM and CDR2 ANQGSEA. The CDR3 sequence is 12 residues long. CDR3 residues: CSVGTGNYEQYF. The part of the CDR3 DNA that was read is TGCAGCGTTGGGACAGGAAACTACGAG.

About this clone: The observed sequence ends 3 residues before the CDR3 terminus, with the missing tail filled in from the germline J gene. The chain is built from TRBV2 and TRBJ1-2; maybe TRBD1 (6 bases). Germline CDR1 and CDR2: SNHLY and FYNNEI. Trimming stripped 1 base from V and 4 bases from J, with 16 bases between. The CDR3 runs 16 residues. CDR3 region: CASSEDRDTRAYGYTF. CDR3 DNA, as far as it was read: TGTGCCAGCAGTGAAGACAGGGACACCAGGGCCTATGGC.

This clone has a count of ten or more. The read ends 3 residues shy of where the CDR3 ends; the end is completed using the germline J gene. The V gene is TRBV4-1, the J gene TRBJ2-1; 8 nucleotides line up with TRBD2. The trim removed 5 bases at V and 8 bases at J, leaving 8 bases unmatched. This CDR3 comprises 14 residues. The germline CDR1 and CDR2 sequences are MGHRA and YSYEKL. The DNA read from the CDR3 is TGCGCCAGCAGCAGCCGGACTAGCCGGGATGAG. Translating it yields CASSSRTSRDE. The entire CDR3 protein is CASSSRTSRDEQFF.

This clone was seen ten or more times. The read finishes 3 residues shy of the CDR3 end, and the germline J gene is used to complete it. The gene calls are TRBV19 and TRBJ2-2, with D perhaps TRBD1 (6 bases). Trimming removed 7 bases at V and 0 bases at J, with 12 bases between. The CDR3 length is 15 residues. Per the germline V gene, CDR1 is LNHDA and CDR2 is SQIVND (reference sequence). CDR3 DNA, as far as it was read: TGTGCCAGTACCCCGACAGGTCCGAACACCGGGGAG. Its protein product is CASTPTGPNTGE. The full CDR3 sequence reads CASTPTGPNTGELFF.